The rows below give T cell receptor beta chains drawn from one sample of a study of regulatory T cells in long-lasting Graves disease. TCRdb ran MiXCR on the multiplex PCR reads and lists one entry per CDR3 protein. The repertoire consists of roughly 400,000 distinct CDR3 sequences, with more than 20% occurring once and the leading ten covering around 21%. The sequencing used peripheral blood mononuclear cells (PBMCs), collected when the disease was refractory, from a patient treated with antithyroid drugs. Source of these receptors: a female donor with Graves disease. Each CDR3 is given with its conserved first and last residue. D genes are given only for firm matches. Rows may omit the clone size; those that give it use once, few, many or a size class.

V: TRBV7-2
D: .
size: many
J: TRBJ1-2
DNA: TGTGCCAGCAGCCCCGGGACCTTGGTCTATGGCTACACCTTC
CDR3: CASSPGTLVYGYTF

V: TRBV14
D: .
size: .
J: TRBJ2-7
DNA: TGTGCCAGCAGCCCTTTTCGATACTACGAGCAGTACTTC
CDR3: CASSPFRYYEQYF

V: TRBV18
D: .
size: once
J: TRBJ2-1
DNA: TGTGCCAGCTCACCACCGAGGGATCGGGGCAATGAGCAGTTCTTC
CDR3: CASSPPRDRGNEQFF

V: TRBV12-3/TRBV12-4
D: .
size: many
J: TRBJ1-1
DNA: TGTGCCAGCAGTTCGACACAGAAGAACACTGAAGCTTTCTTT
CDR3: CASSSTQKNTEAFF

V: TRBV20-1
D: TRBD2
size: many
J: TRBJ2-7
DNA: TGCAGTGCGAGGACTAGCGGCTCCTACGAGCAGTACTTC
CDR3: CSARTSGSYEQYF

V: TRBV20-1
D: .
size: few
J: TRBJ2-7
DNA: TGCAGTGCTAGAGATGTCCGTAGCCTCTCCTACGAGCAGTACTTC
CDR3: CSARDVRSLSYEQYF

V: TRBV5-1
D: .
size: .
J: TRBJ2-7
DNA: TGCGCCAGCAGCTTGCAGCGGCCGTTGGATGAGCAGTACTTC
CDR3: CASSLQRPLDEQYF

V: TRBV7-2
D: TRBD2
size: few
J: TRBJ2-1
DNA: TGTGCCAGCAGCACCCCGGGACTATCCCCCCTGAATGAGCAGTTCTTC
CDR3: CASSTPGLSPLNEQFF

V: TRBV12-3/TRBV12-4
D: .
size: .
J: TRBJ2-2
DNA: TGTGCCAGCAGACCCAGGTCGGGGGAGCTGTTTTTT
CDR3: CASRPRSGELFF

V: TRBV3-1
D: .
size: few
J: TRBJ2-7
DNA: TGTGCCAGCAGCCCTGGACTTTACTCCTACGAGCAGTACTTC
CDR3: CASSPGLYSYEQYF

V: TRBV28
D: .
size: many
J: TRBJ2-7
DNA: TGTGCCAGCAGTCCCCTGGGCCCCACGAGCTACGAGCAGTACTTC
CDR3: CASSPLGPTSYEQYF

V: TRBV28
D: .
size: .
J: TRBJ2-1
DNA: TGTGCCAGCTCATTACCCAGAGACTACAATGAGCAGTTCTTC
CDR3: CASSLPRDYNEQFF

V: TRBV20-1
D: .
size: .
J: TRBJ2-7
DNA: TGCAGTGCTGGCTCGGGGGCGGGGGTGGCCTACGAGCAGTACTTC
CDR3: CSAGSGAGVAYEQYF

V: TRBV11-2
D: TRBD2
size: few
J: TRBJ2-7
DNA: TGTGCCAGCAGCTTAGTCCCCCCCGGGACTAGCGGGAGGAACGAGCAGTACTTC
CDR3: CASSLVPPGTSGRNEQYF

V: TRBV4-1
D: .
size: once
J: TRBJ1-2
DNA: TGCGCCAGCAGCCAAGGGGGGGTCCCCTATGGCTACACCTTC
CDR3: CASSQGGVPYGYTF

V: TRBV30
D: .
size: .
J: TRBJ1-1
DNA: TGTGCCTGGAGTACAACAGTCGTGAACACTGAAGCTTTCTTT
CDR3: CAWSTTVVNTEAFF

V: TRBV20-1
D: .
size: many
J: TRBJ2-7
DNA: TGCAGTGCACCTGGACCCATAGGGAAGTACTTC
CDR3: CSAPGPIGKYF

V: TRBV28
D: .
size: few
J: TRBJ2-2
DNA: TGTGCCAGCAGTTTACACAACACCGGGGAGCTGTTTTTT
CDR3: CASSLHNTGELFF

V: TRBV28
D: .
size: few
J: TRBJ2-7
DNA: TGTGCCAGCAGTTTAACCCTCTACGAGCAGTACTTC
CDR3: CASSLTLYEQYF

V: TRBV4-1
D: .
size: .
J: TRBJ2-2
DNA: TGCGCCAGCAGCCAAGATGCGTTCAGGCCCACCGGGGAGCTGTTTTTT
CDR3: CASSQDAFRPTGELFF

V: TRBV7-2
D: TRBD2
size: many
J: TRBJ2-5
DNA: TGTGCCAGCAGACCTACTAGCGGGGTTATCGGAGAGACCCAGTACTTC
CDR3: CASRPTSGVIGETQYF

V: TRBV2
D: .
size: many
J: TRBJ1-4
DNA: TGTGCCAGCAGTGAGTTAGGGGCCTCTAATGAAAAACTGTTTTTT
CDR3: CASSELGASNEKLFF

V: TRBV6-1
D: .
size: .
J: TRBJ2-2
DNA: TGTGCCAGCAGTGAGTCTAGGGTCCTCTCGGGCACCGGGGAGCTGTTTTTT
CDR3: CASSESRVLSGTGELFF

V: TRBV7-2
D: .
size: few
J: TRBJ1-5
DNA: TGTACCAGCAGCCCAGACGGGATCCAGCCCCAGCATTTT
CDR3: CTSSPDGIQPQHF

V: TRBV6-2/TRBV6-3
D: TRBD2
size: many
J: TRBJ2-1
DNA: TGTGCCAGCAGTTCCTTAGCCGGGGGGGGTTACAATGAGCAGTTCTTC
CDR3: CASSSLAGGGYNEQFF

V: TRBV29-1
D: .
size: few
J: TRBJ1-2
DNA: TGCAGCGTTGAAGTAGGGTCTACCTTC
CDR3: CSVEVGSTF

V: TRBV24-1
D: .
size: .
J: TRBJ2-7
DNA: TGTGCCACCAGTGACCCGGGTCTCTACGAGCAGTACTTC
CDR3: CATSDPGLYEQYF

V: TRBV24-1
D: TRBD2
size: many
J: TRBJ2-5
DNA: TGTGCCACCAGCCCGGGACTAGCGGTCCGGCGAAGGGCGGAGACCCAGTACTTC
CDR3: CATSPGLAVRRRAETQYF

V: TRBV20-1
D: .
size: many
J: TRBJ1-1
DNA: TGCAGTGCTAGTGCGAAGGCCGACACTGAAGCTTTCTTT
CDR3: CSASAKADTEAFF

V: TRBV29-1
D: .
size: few
J: TRBJ2-7
DNA: TGCAGCGTTCTCCACACGGCCTACGAGCAGTACTTC
CDR3: CSVLHTAYEQYF

V: TRBV20-1
D: .
size: .
J: TRBJ2-4
DNA: TGCAGTGCGAACGGACTAGGTAGAGGGGGGGAAACAGTGAAAAACATTCAGTACTTC
CDR3: CSANGLGRGGETVKNIQYF

V: TRBV28
D: .
size: .
J: TRBJ1-1
DNA: TGTGCCAGCAGTGGGGGGACTGAAGCTTCCTTT
CDR3: CASSGGTEASF

V: TRBV6-5
D: .
size: .
J: TRBJ2-7
DNA: TGTGCCAGCAGTTACTCCCCGGGCAGGGACCTCTACGAGCAGTACTTC
CDR3: CASSYSPGRDLYEQYF

V: TRBV9
D: TRBD2
size: few
J: TRBJ2-2
DNA: TGTGCCAGCAGCGTAGGCCCTAGCGGGAGTGGCGGGGAGCTGTTTTTT
CDR3: CASSVGPSGSGGELFF

V: TRBV7-9
D: .
size: .
J: TRBJ2-7
DNA: TGTGCCAGCAGCTTAGAGGGAACAACCTACGAGCAGTACTTC
CDR3: CASSLEGTTYEQYF

V: TRBV12-3/TRBV12-4
D: .
size: many
J: TRBJ2-5
DNA: TGTGCCAGCAGTTTCGGGACGTCGAACCAAGAGACCCAGTACTTC
CDR3: CASSFGTSNQETQYF

V: TRBV20-1
D: TRBD2
size: few
J: TRBJ2-1
DNA: TGCAGTGCTAGCGGGAGGGCCGCGAATGAGCAGTTCTTC
CDR3: CSASGRAANEQFF

V: TRBV6-2/TRBV6-3
D: TRBD1
size: many
J: TRBJ1-5
DNA: TGTGCCAGCAGCCCTGGACAGGGCTTGGGTCAGCCCCAGCATTTT
CDR3: CASSPGQGLGQPQHF

V: TRBV25-1
D: .
size: many
J: TRBJ1-1
DNA: TGTGCCAGCAGTACACAGATGAACACTGAAGCTTTCTTT
CDR3: CASSTQMNTEAFF

V: TRBV4-1
D: .
size: .
J: TRBJ1-2
DNA: TGCGCCAGCAGCCTAGGGTCTGGCTACACCTTC
CDR3: CASSLGSGYTF

V: TRBV10-3
D: TRBD2
size: many
J: TRBJ2-5
DNA: TGTGCCATCAGTGAGTCGAAGGCAGCGGGAGTACGAGAGACCCAGTACTTC
CDR3: CAISESKAAGVRETQYF

V: TRBV20-1
D: .
size: .
J: TRBJ1-2
DNA: TGCAGTGCTAGAGACTATGGCTACACCTTC
CDR3: CSARDYGYTF

V: TRBV5-1
D: TRBD2
size: few
J: TRBJ2-5
DNA: TGCGCCAGCAGCTACACCCCGGGGGGGATTGAGACCCAGTACTTC
CDR3: CASSYTPGGIETQYF

V: TRBV20-1
D: TRBD1
size: few
J: TRBJ2-7
DNA: TGCAGTGCTACCCCGGGACAGGGGTTTAACGAGCAGTACTTC
CDR3: CSATPGQGFNEQYF

V: TRBV5-6
D: .
size: few
J: TRBJ2-7
DNA: TGTGCCAGCAGCCCCGCTCATGTACTCTACGAGCAGTACTTC
CDR3: CASSPAHVLYEQYF

V: TRBV20-1
D: TRBD1
size: many
J: TRBJ1-4
DNA: TGCAGTGCTAGAGCCCCCCGACAGGGGGGAGGAGAAAAACTGTTTTTT
CDR3: CSARAPRQGGGEKLFF

V: TRBV5-6
D: .
size: many
J: TRBJ1-1
DNA: TGTGCCAGCAGCTTGGTCCTTCGGGAGAACACTGAAGCTTTCTTT
CDR3: CASSLVLRENTEAFF